Listed below are T cell receptor beta chains from one sample, sequenced in a study of blood T cell repertoires in COVID-19. Generated by immunoSEQ multiplex PCR, the TCRdb table keeps only in-frame clones and is missing some. Seen here are around 72,000 clones, 65% to 85% observed once, and the top ten hold around 4.1%. Sequencing was done on a sample of peripheral blood. These receptors all come from an older woman with acute or convalescent COVID-19. Both conserved end residues are trimmed from each CDR3.

TRBJ2-3	TRBV19	ASSIDSSTDTQY
TRBJ1-4	TRBV20-1	SASQQRGEKLF
TRBJ1-2	TRBV10-3	AISESEGGGYT
TRBJ1-3	TRBV7-8	ASNAFSTGGSGNTIY
TRBJ1-3	TRBV28	ASSGGGSGNTIY
TRBJ1-1	TRBV11-1	ASSPGQTEAF
TRBJ1-4	TRBV7-2	ASSARPGANEKLF
TRBJ1-1	TRBV6-4	ASGFTLTASNTEAF
TRBJ1-1	TRBV5-1	ASSLDAGYTEAF
TRBJ1-6	TRBV27	ASARGGLVGTYSPLH
TRBJ2-3	TRBV14	ASSQDISNLKDTQY
TRBJ1-2	TRBV4-2	ASSQELDYYGYT
TRBJ1-2	TRBV5-6	ASSSRDRGIYVYT
TRBJ1-1	TRBV2	ASSDDRGRGSEAF
TRBJ1-4	TRBV7-2	ASSPPAGRNEKLF
TRBJ2-2	TRBV6-6	ASISRAGELF
TRBJ1-1	TRBV2	ASRSGTHTEAF
TRBJ1-2	TRBV9	ASSLDRGGYT
TRBJ2-1	TRBV5-6	ASSSTGTGERGYEQF
TRBJ2-7	TRBV7-2	ASSLGQGAFNEQY
TRBJ2-1	TRBV13	ASSLALAGGQF